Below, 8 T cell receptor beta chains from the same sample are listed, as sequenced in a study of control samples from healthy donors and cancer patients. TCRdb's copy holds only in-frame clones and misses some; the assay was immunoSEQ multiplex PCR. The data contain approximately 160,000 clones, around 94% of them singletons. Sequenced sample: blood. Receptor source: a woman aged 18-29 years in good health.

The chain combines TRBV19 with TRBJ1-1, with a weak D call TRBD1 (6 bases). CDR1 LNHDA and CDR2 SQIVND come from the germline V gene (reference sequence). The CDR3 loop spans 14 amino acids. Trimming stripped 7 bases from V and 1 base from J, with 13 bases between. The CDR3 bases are TGTGCCAGTATGACGGGGGCCTGGAACACTGAAGCTTTCTTT. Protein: CASMTGAWNTEAFF.

This CDR3 is CATSDTTGDKAFF. CDR3 nucleotide sequence: TGTGCCACCAGTGACACTACAGGGGACAAAGCTTTCTTT. This rearrangement joins TRBV24-1 to TRBJ1-1, with 7 bases lining up with TRBD1. Per the germline V gene, CDR1 is KGHDR and CDR2 is SFDVKD. Trimming took 4 bases from V and 9 from J; bases not matched to a gene: 7. The CDR3 loop spans 13 amino acids.

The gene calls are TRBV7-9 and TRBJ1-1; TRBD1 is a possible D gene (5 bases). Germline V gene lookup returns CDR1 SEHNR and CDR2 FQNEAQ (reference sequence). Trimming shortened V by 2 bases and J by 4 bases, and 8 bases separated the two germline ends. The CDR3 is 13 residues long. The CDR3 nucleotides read TGTGCCAGCAGCTTAATAGGGGCCACTGAAGCTTTCTTT. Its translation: CASSLIGATEAFF.

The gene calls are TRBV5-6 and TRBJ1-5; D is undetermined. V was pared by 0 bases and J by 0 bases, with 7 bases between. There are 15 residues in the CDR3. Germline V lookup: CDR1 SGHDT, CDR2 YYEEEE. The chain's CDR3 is CASSLGYLSNQPQHF. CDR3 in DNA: TGTGCCAGCAGCTTGGGGTACCTTAGCAATCAGCCCCAGCATTTT. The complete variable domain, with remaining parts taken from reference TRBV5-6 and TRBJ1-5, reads DAGVTQSPTHLIKTRGQQVTLRCSPKSGHDTVSWYQQALGQGPQFIFQYYEEEERQRGNFPDRFSGHQFPNYSSELNVNALLLGDSALYLCASSLGYLSNQPQHFGDGTRLSIL.

CDR3 residues: CASSRGERGTEGYGYTF. CDR3 DNA sequence: TGTGCTTCTTCCCGGGGTGAGAGGGGCACAGAAGGCTATGGCTACACCTTC. The V and J genes are TRBV12-5 and TRBJ1-2, with a possible D match to TRBD1 (5 bases). Germline CDR1 and CDR2: LGHNT and FRNRAP. The V end was cut by 11 bases, the J end by 4 bases, with 29 bases between. The length of the CDR3 is 17 residues.

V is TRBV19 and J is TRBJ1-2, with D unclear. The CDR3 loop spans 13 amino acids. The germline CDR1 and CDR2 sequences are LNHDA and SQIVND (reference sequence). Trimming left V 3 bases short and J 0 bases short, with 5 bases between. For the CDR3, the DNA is TGTGCCAGTAGTATCACTCCTAACTATGGCTACACCTTC. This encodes CASSITPNYGYTF.

The CDR3 here is CASSLLGGGGLQETQYF. CDR3 coding DNA: TGTGCCAGCAGTTTATTAGGAGGGGGGGGCCTTCAAGAGACCCAGTACTTC. The rearrangement joins TRBV27 to TRBJ2-5; a weak D match, TRBD2 (7 bases). In germline, CDR1 is MNHEY, CDR2 SMNVEV (reference sequence). V lost 1 base and J lost 2, with 17 bases in between. The CDR3 is 17 amino acids.

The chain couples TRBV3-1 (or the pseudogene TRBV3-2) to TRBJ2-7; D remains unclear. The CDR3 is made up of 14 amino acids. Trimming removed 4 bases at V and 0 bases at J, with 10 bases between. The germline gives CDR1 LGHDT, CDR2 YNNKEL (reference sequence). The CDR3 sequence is CASSRRLASYEQYF. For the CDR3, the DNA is TGTGCCAGCAGCCGCAGACTGGCCTCCTACGAGCAGTACTTC.